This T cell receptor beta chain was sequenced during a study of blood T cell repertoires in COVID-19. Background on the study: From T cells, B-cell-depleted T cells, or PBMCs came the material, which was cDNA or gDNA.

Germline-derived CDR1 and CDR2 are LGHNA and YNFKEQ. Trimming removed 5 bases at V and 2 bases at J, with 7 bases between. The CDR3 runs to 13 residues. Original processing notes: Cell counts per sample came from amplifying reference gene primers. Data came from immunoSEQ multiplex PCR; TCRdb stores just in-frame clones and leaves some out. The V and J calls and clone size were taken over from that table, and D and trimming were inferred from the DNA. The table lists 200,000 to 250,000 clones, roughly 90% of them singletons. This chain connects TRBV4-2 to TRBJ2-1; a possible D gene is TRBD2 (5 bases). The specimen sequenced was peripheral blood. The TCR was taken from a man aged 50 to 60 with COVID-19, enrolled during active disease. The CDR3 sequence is CASSAGTYNEQFF. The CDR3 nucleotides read TGTGCCAGCAGCGCCGGGACCTACAATGAGCAGTTCTTC.